The sequence of this TCR beta chain was determined in a study of neurological immune-mediated disorders. Study-level information: The multiple sclerosis group of approximately 34 included approximately 30 relapsing-remitting and 3 secondary progressive patients. Findings of the study overall: CDR3 amino acid sequences of expanded clones were not shared across subjects, a result suggesting private repertoires in all groups. Clinical and MRI features did not associate with the cluster found in multiple sclerosis patients.

Note on this clonotype: Its target is not known.

Over 160 million TCR-beta sequences from 15-18 subjects were obtained in each sequencing run. MiXCR, applied by TCRdb to the 5' RACE reads, yields one record per CDR3 protein. This table has 95,000 to 150,000 distinct CDR3 sequences, roughly 3.4% appearing once. V gave up 3 bases and J gave up 0 bases, with 3 bases separating them. CDR1 LNHNV and CDR2 YYDKDF come from the germline V gene (reference sequence). This CDR3 comprises 12 residues. Sequencing input: PBMCs. The chain couples TRBV15 to TRBJ2-7, with unresolved D. The sequence was obtained from a woman aged 25 to 45 with multiple sclerosis. CDR3 loop: CATSSGSYEQYF. DNA of the CDR3: TGTGCCACCAGCAGTGGCTCCTACGAGCAGTACTTC.